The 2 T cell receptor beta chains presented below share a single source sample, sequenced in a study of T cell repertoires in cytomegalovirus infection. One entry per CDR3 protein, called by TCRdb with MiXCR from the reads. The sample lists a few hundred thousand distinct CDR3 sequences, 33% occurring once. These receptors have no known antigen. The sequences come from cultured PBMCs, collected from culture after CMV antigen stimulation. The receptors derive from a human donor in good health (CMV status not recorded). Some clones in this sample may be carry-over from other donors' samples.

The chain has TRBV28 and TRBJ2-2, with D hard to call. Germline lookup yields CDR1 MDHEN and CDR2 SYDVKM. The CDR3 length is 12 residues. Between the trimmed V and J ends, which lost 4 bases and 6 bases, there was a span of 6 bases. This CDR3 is CASSSSPGELFF. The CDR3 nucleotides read TGTGCCAGCAGTTCCTCCCCCGGGGAGCTGTTTTTT.

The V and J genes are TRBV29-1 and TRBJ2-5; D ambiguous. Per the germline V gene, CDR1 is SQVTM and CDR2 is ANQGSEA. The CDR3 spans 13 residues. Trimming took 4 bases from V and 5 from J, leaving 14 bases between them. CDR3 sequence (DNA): TGCAGCGTTGGGTGGGTCGTTGGGGAGACCCAGTACTTC. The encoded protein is CSVGWVVGETQYF.